This record looks at one T cell receptor (beta chain) sequence and its context. These data originate in a study of blood T cell repertoires in COVID-19. Study-level information: T cells, B-cell-depleted T cells, or PBMCs provided the cDNA or gDNA that served as material.

Sequencing used immunoSEQ multiplex PCR; TCRdb keeps in-frame clones, though not all of them. The sample gives about 260,000 clones, over 80% of which show up once; about 1.6% is in the top ten. The germline CDR1 and CDR2 sequences are LNHDA and SQIVND (reference sequence). The germline V and J ends were trimmed by 5 bases and 4 bases, with 14 bases remaining between them. The CDR3 is 14 amino acids. This chain uses TRBV19 with TRBJ1-2; D is possibly TRBD1 (6 bases). This clonotype was obtained from a woman in her thirties or forties who had recovered from COVID-19. Sample: peripheral blood. The CDR3 sequence is CASSPTGGTYGYTF. DNA for the CDR3: TGTGCCAGTAGTCCGACGGGGGGCACCTATGGCTACACCTTC.